This T cell receptor beta chain was recorded in a study of cytomegalovirus exposure and HLA in healthy donors. The wider study: The approximately 120 validation repertoires, a later analysis reported, used the same platform as the 666 first-cohort repertoires.

Comment on this clone: Its antigen is undetermined.

Sequenced by immunoSEQ multiplex PCR; TCRdb stores in-frame clones only, minus some. The data hold almost 70,000 clones, with 96% observed a single time. Broader study findings: Altogether, around 160 TCR beta chains were recorded as cytomegalovirus-associated. Specific recognition of CMV antigens was confirmed in vitro for three chains (all CMV-associated).

The V and J ends lost 6 bases and 6 bases respectively, with 13 bases between them. From germline, CDR1 is MNHEY and CDR2 SMNVEV (reference sequence). This CDR3 comprises 13 residues. J is TRBJ2-3 and V is TRBV27; D unresolved. Specimen: PBMCs. This receptor was taken from a woman aged 18-29 years in good health and CMV-seropositive. CDR3 amino acids: CASRTLPIDTQYF. The DNA of the CDR3 is TGTGCCAGCAGGACTCTTCCTATCGATACGCAGTATTTT.